Shown below are 11 T cell receptor beta chains from a single sample sequenced in a study of cytomegalovirus exposure and HLA in healthy donors. PCR used 60 Vbeta primers and 13 Jbeta primers. Data came from immunoSEQ multiplex PCR; TCRdb stores just in-frame clones and leaves some out. This repertoire shows some 150,000 clones, under 80% found once; its top ten account for about 2.5%. The sequenced material came from PBMCs. The receptors here all came from a human donor in good health.

V usage is TRBV19 and J usage is TRBJ1-2; the D gene is possibly TRBD1 (5 bases). The CDR3 runs 15 residues. CDR1 is LNHDA and CDR2 is SQIVND in the germline V gene (reference sequence). Trimming cost V 6 bases and J 5 bases, with 19 bases left between them. DNA of the CDR3: TGTGCCAGTAGCTCCGGGCCGGGGGACGTTTATGGCTACACCTTC. The encoded protein is CASSSGPGDVYGYTF.

This chain joins TRBV7-3 and TRBJ2-3; 10 bases are shared with TRBD2. The CDR3 consists of 16 residues. Germline assignment: CDR1 SGHTA and CDR2 FQGTGA. V lost 6 bases, J lost 5 bases, and 11 bases stayed unmatched. CDR3 coding DNA: TGTGCCAGCAGAACACCGGGACTAGCGAGAGGAGATACGCAGTATTTT. This gives the protein CASRTPGLARGDTQYF.

This rearrangement joins TRBV9 to TRBJ1-3; D unclear. The CDR3 has 14 residues. Trimming stripped 2 bases from V and 3 bases from J, with 9 bases between. Per germline, CDR1 SGDLS and CDR2 YYNGEE. The CDR3 protein is CASSVRRNGNTIYF. The CDR3 region has the DNA TGTGCCAGCAGCGTCCGGCGGAATGGAAACACCATATATTTT.

The CDR3 nucleotides are TGCGCCAGCAGTCTGGGGGGGTCTGCGGACGGCTACACCTTC. Translating gives CASSLGGSADGYTF. This chain uses TRBV5-1 with TRBJ1-2, with D perhaps TRBD1 (5 bases). Germline CDR1 and CDR2: SGHRS and YFSETQ. The V gene lost 5 bases and the J gene lost 8 bases, with 19 bases spanning the gap. The CDR3 is 14 residues long.

The count of this clone is one. The chain links TRBV11-1 to TRBJ2-1; 8 bases agree with TRBD2. Per the germline V gene, CDR1 is SGHAT and CDR2 is FQDESV (reference sequence). The CDR3 extends over 16 amino acids. Trimming took 1 base from V and 3 from J; bases not matched to a gene: 5. CDR3: CASSLGLRGGYNEQFF. The CDR3 DNA is TGTGCCAGCAGCTTAGGCTTACGGGGGGGCTACAATGAGCAGTTCTTC.

CDR3 sequence: CASSLGLTSFYGYTF. The CDR3 DNA sequence: TGTGCCAGCAGCTTAGGACTGACCTCCTTCTATGGCTACACCTTC. The chain joins TRBV7-9 to TRBJ1-2; D is undetermined. The CDR3 extends over 15 amino acids. V was shortened by 1 base and J by 4 bases, with 13 bases between the two germline ends. Germline V gene data show CDR1 as SEHNR and CDR2 as FQNEAQ (reference sequence).

This chain joins TRBV4-1 and TRBJ2-4; D call uncertain. The CDR3 length is 11 residues. Germline V gene sequence: CDR1 MGHRA, CDR2 YSYEKL. V was shortened by 4 bases and J by 7 bases, with 5 bases between the two germline ends. CDR3 DNA sequence: TGCGCCAGCAGCCGGCGGAACATTCAGTACTTC. Translation gives CASSRRNIQYF.

The chain couples TRBV2 to TRBJ1-2; D is possibly TRBD1 (6 bases). With 7 bases removed from V and 4 bases from J, the gap between germline ends came to 10 bases. The germline gives CDR1 SNHLY, CDR2 FYNNEI. The CDR3 runs to 12 residues. CDR3 DNA sequence: TGTGCCAGCACAACAGGGCCCTATGGCTACACCTTC. Its protein product is CASTTGPYGYTF.

The rearrangement joins TRBV6-5 to TRBJ2-7; D uncertain. The CDR3 sequence is 15 residues long. V was cut by 3 bases and J by 5 bases, with 17 bases left in between. CDR1 and CDR2 (germline): MNHEY, SVGAGI. Here the CDR3 DNA reads TGTGCCAGCAGTTATCGGCCTGAGGCTGACCACGAGCAGTACTTC. This encodes CASSYRPEADHEQYF.

The J gene is TRBJ2-1, the V gene TRBV9; 7 bases map to TRBD2. Trimming removed 0 bases from V and 4 bases from J; junction bases left unmatched: 4. The CDR3 has 15 residues. Germline V gene data show CDR1 as SGDLS and CDR2 as YYNGEE. DNA of the CDR3: TGTGCCAGCAGCGTAGAGGCGGGGGTGTACAATGAGCAGTTCTTC. It translates to CASSVEAGVYNEQFF.

This clone was detected only a few times. This chain uses TRBV7-8 with TRBJ1-5; TRBD1 agrees at 10 bases. This CDR3 has 16 residues. V lost 6 bases and J lost 5; bases outside the gene matches: 10. Looked up from germline, CDR1 is SGHVS and CDR2 is FQNEAQ. Here the CDR3 reads CASSPRRQGADQPQHF. The CDR3 DNA sequence: TGTGCCAGCAGTCCCCGCCGACAGGGGGCCGATCAGCCCCAGCATTTT.